Listed below are T cell receptor beta chains from one sample, sequenced in a study of shared clonotypes between healthy human individuals. The data were produced by immunoSEQ multiplex PCR, yet TCRdb's version contains in-frame clones alone and is incomplete. The sample holds 640,000 or so clones, roughly 78% seen once. The specimen sequenced was memory CD4+ T cells sorted from blood. These receptors originate from a woman aged 25 to 45 in good health. Each CDR3 is given with its conserved first and last residue.

TRBJ1-2	TRBV6-1	CASSEHNLPGAFTSPHYGYTF
TRBJ2-1	TRBV6-4	CASSPGLAGINEQFF
TRBJ1-1	TRBV29-1	CSVERQALNTEAFF
TRBJ2-7	TRBV5-1	CASSLVGTGDHEQYF
TRBJ1-4	TRBV5-8	CASSHAGAGEKLFF
TRBJ2-3	TRBV5-4	CASSQGAWETAADTQYF
TRBJ2-6	TRBV6-1	CASSEMAGGSGANVLTF
TRBJ2-3	TRBV15	CATSRGREGTDTQYF
TRBJ1-5	TRBV5-1	CASSLDGTNQPQHF
TRBJ2-3	TRBV5-8	CASSLAKFSTDTQYF
TRBJ2-1	TRBV5-4	CASSSRREYPVEQFF
TRBJ2-2	TRBV6-5	CASSPSGNTGELFF
TRBJ2-3	TRBV7-2	CASSLAWGSGSGTDTQYF
TRBJ2-7	TRBV5-1	CASSMDRVYEQYF
TRBJ1-3	TRBV28	CASSLTWQAANTIYF
TRBJ1-1	TRBV6-4	CASSTGTGVFAKEAFF
TRBJ2-2	TRBV4-1	CASSQAKGGGWNGELFF
TRBJ2-2	TRBV28	CASRNQGVTGELFF
TRBJ2-7	TRBV28	CASSFSASGSLFVYEQYF
TRBJ1-4	TRBV6-5	CASSPGVREKLFF
TRBJ2-1	TRBV27	CASSLGSALYNEQFF
TRBJ1-4	TRBV18	CASSRGPTEKLFF
TRBJ2-2	TRBV28	CASSFRGQVTGELFF
TRBJ2-7	TRBV30	CAWSAGGYGSYEQYF
TRBJ1-3	TRBV5-4	CASSLGDAGNTIYF
TRBJ1-1	TRBV18	CASSPTGTDTEAFF
TRBJ2-2	TRBV9	CASSPRDRVSGELFF
TRBJ2-7	TRBV7-8	CASSVRDYEQYF
TRBJ1-1	TRBV28	CASSPHRPDTEAFF
TRBJ2-5	TRBV25-1	CASSESGGRAVLGETQYF
TRBJ2-1	TRBV7-6	CASSLAASGYDSDEQFF
TRBJ1-1	TRBV19	CASSLDRVAEAFF
TRBJ2-1	TRBV5-1	CASSPGNSYNEQFF
TRBJ2-2	TRBV19	CASITGPGATGELFF
TRBJ1-3	TRBV4-1	CASSQFQRSSGNTIYF
TRBJ2-3	TRBV9	CASSVERWDTQYF
TRBJ2-7	TRBV30	CASSATYEQYF
TRBJ1-3	TRBV5-1	CASSTGTGPGNTIYF
TRBJ1-1	TRBV15	CATSRTQGFATEAFF
TRBJ2-2	TRBV5-1	CASSFHATSGIDGTANTGELFF
TRBJ2-2	TRBV12-5	CASGLVRGFAGNTGELFF
TRBJ2-1	TRBV5-4	CASSLLAGGNEQFF
TRBJ2-2	TRBV11-2	CASSFVRGSGELFF
TRBJ1-2	TRBV7-8	CASSLKANYGYTF
TRBJ1-3	TRBV27	CASSSSGPSSGNTIYF